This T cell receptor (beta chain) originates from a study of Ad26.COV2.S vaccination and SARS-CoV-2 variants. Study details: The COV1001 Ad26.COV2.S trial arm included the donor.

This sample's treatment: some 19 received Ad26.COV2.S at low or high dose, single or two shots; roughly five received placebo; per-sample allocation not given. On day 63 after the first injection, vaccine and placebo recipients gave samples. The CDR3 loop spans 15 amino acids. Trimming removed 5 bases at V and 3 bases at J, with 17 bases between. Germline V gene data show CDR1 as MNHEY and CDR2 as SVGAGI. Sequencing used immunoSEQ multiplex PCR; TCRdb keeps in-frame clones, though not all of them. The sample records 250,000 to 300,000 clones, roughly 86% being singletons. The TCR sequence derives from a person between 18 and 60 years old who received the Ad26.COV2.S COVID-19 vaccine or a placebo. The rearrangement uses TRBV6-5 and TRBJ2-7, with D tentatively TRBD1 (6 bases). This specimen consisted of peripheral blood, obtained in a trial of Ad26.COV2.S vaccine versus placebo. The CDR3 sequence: CASSQSTGRGYEQYF. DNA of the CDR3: TGTGCCAGCAGTCAAAGTACAGGGAGAGGCTACGAGCAGTACTTC.